The 14 T cell receptor beta chains listed next were all sequenced from one sample in a study of CD8+ T cells in alopecia areata. Treatment described: oral pan-JAK inhibitor, 5-10 mg twice daily. Extraction of RNA preceded its reverse transcription into cDNA, which served as the sequencing template. Repertoires were generated with immunoSEQ multiplex PCR, while TCRdb's copy carries only in-frame clones and drops some. This table holds roughly 180,000 clones, about 55% found once. Material: CD8+ T cells sorted from blood, obtained at week 24, from a patient treated with tofacitinib. These receptors were obtained from a human donor with alopecia areata.

The V call is TRBV28, the J call TRBJ2-1; D is unclear. The V gene lost 6 bases and the J gene lost 5 bases, with 8 bases spanning the gap. This CDR3 has 12 amino acids. Germline V CDR1 and CDR2: MDHEN, SYDVKM. CDR3 DNA: TGTGCCAGCAGGGTGCCCAACAATGAGCAGTTCTTC. It specifies CASRVPNNEQFF.

The chain combines TRBV4-3 with TRBJ1-1; D ambiguous. The CDR3 extends over 14 amino acids. Deletions cut 2 bases from V and 0 bases from J, with 7 bases between. Per germline, CDR1 LGHNA and CDR2 YSLEER. CDR3 amino acids: CASSQWLVNTEAFF. CDR3 nucleotide sequence: TGCGCCAGCAGCCAATGGCTAGTGAACACTGAAGCTTTCTTT.

The rearrangement uses TRBV9 and TRBJ1-5; 7 bases align to TRBD1. The germline gives CDR1 SGDLS, CDR2 YYNGEE. The CDR3 has 15 residues. J gave up 3 bases and V 3 bases, and 6 bases lay outside the gene matches. The CDR3 coding sequence is TGTGCCAGCAGCGGCACAGGGGCCCCCAATCAGCCCCAGCATTTT. Its translation is CASSGTGAPNQPQHF.

This sequence joins TRBV2 and TRBJ2-7; 9 bases map to TRBD1. The V gene end was trimmed by 6 bases and the J gene end by 5 bases; junction bases not matched to a gene: 5. From germline, CDR1 is SNHLY and CDR2 FYNNEI. The CDR3 is 13 residues long. This chain's CDR3 is CASSHGDRDEQYF. CDR3 bases: TGTGCCAGCAGCCACGGGGACAGGGACGAGCAGTACTTC.

This chain joins TRBV7-9 and TRBJ2-3, with 10 bases matching TRBD1. The ends lost 6 bases at V and 4 bases at J; junction bases unmatched: 7. The CDR3 runs 15 residues. In germline, CDR1 is SEHNR, CDR2 FQNEAQ (reference sequence). The CDR3 loop is CASRQTGGVADTQYF. CDR3 sequence (DNA): TGTGCCAGCAGACAGACAGGGGGCGTTGCAGATACGCAGTATTTT.

The rearrangement joins TRBV4-3 to TRBJ1-2; 7 bases agree with TRBD1. The germline CDR1 and CDR2 sequences are LGHNA and YSLEER. The CDR3 runs to 15 residues. V lost 0 bases and J lost 4; bases outside the gene matches: 5. The CDR3 is CASSQDRDSPYGYTF. The CDR3 coding sequence is TGCGCCAGCAGCCAAGATAGGGACAGCCCCTATGGCTACACCTTC.

This chain uses TRBV5-6 with TRBJ2-7, with 7 bases lining up with TRBD1. There are 15 residues in the CDR3. Germline-derived CDR1 and CDR2 are SGHDT and YYEEEE. J gave up 3 bases and V 0 bases, and 6 bases lay outside the gene matches. The CDR3 DNA reads as TGTGCCAGCAGCTTGGGACAGGGTTCGGTCTACGAGCAGTACTTC. The encoded protein is CASSLGQGSVYEQYF.

This clone was counted a few times. The CDR3 DNA follows: TGCGCCAGCAGCCAAGTTTGGGGTGGGGCATCCGGGGAGCTGTTTTTT. Amino acids: CASSQVWGGASGELFF. This chain joins TRBV4-3 and TRBJ2-2, with D perhaps matching TRBD1 (5 bases). Looked up from germline, CDR1 is LGHNA and CDR2 is YSLEER. The V end was cut by 1 base, the J end by 6 bases, with 15 bases between. CDR3 size: 16 residues.

This clone was observed a handful of times. Other DNA sequences in the sample encode the same CDR3. The rearrangement links TRBV5-6 to TRBJ1-6, with a weak D call TRBD1 (6 bases). This CDR3 contains 13 residues. The V and J ends lost 4 bases and 11 bases respectively, with 13 bases between them. Germline lookup yields CDR1 SGHDT and CDR2 YYEEEE. In DNA, the CDR3 is TGTGCCAGCAGCGCCACAGGGTCCACACCCCTCCACTTT. Its protein product is CASSATGSTPLHF. Variable domain in full (rest from reference TRBV5-6 and TRBJ1-6): DAGVTQSPTHLIKTRGQQVTLRCSPKSGHDTVSWYQQALGQGPQFIFQYYEEEERQRGNFPDRFSGHQFPNYSSELNVNALLLGDSALYLCASSATGSTPLHFGNGTRLTVT.

This clone was counted between two and nine times. J is TRBJ1-1 and V is TRBV10-2; a possible D gene is TRBD1 (6 bases). The CDR3 consists of 11 residues. The germline V gene encodes CDR1 WSHSY and CDR2 SAAADI. V lost 6 bases, J lost 10 bases, and 12 bases lay in between. The CDR3 sequence: CASRQQGAAFF. The CDR3 coding sequence is TGCGCCAGCAGACAACAGGGTGCAGCTTTCTTT.

This clone was found a few times. The V call is TRBV2, the J call TRBJ1-6; tentative D call: TRBD1 (5 bases). Germline loops: CDR1 SNHLY, CDR2 FYNNEI. V lost 2 bases, J lost 6 bases, and 11 bases lay in between. The CDR3 contains 15 residues. CDR3 loop: CASSERRVVNSPLHF. Written as DNA, the CDR3 is TGTGCCAGCAGTGAACGCAGGGTGGTTAATTCACCCCTCCACTTT.

V is TRBV5-6 and J is TRBJ1-2; the D gene is possibly TRBD1 (6 bases). Trimming pared 0 bases from V and 7 bases from J, leaving 10 bases between. CDR3 size: 13 residues. Germline assignment: CDR1 SGHDT and CDR2 YYEEEE. CDR3: CASSLGSQGGYTF. CDR3 bases: TGTGCCAGCAGCTTGGGATCACAGGGTGGCTACACCTTC.

The rearrangement links TRBV30 to TRBJ2-7, with 10 bases that match TRBD1. V was pared by 4 bases and J by 3 bases, with 6 bases of the junction left unmatched. In germline, CDR1 is GTSNPN, CDR2 SVGIG (reference sequence). The CDR3 covers 14 residues. The CDR3 DNA reads TGTGCCTGGACAAGGGGACAGGGGAACTACGAGCAGTACTTC. It codes for CAWTRGQGNYEQYF. The full variable domain, its missing parts supplied by reference TRBV30 and TRBJ2-7, is SQTIHQWPATLVQPVGSPLSLECTVEGTSNPNLYWYRQAAGRGLQLLFYSVGIGQISSEVPQNLSASRPQDRQFILSSKKLLLSDSGFYLCAWTRGQGNYEQYFGPGTRLTVT.

Comment on this clone: At one end the junction does not follow the germline gene, possibly because of a read error. The chain carries TRBV30 and TRBJ1-2, with D possibly being TRBD1 (5 bases). Germline-derived CDR1 and CDR2 are GTSNPN and SVGIG (reference sequence). This CDR3 is 14 amino acids long. The CDR3 coding sequence is TGTGCCGGGAGGGACTCAGCGTCTAACTATGGCTACACCTTC. This translates into CAGRDSASNYGYTF.